The clone carrying this TCR beta chain has only one observation. Germline CDR1 SGHAT, CDR2 FQNNGV. Trimming pared 5 bases from V and 0 bases from J, leaving 12 bases between. This CDR3 has 15 residues. Generated by immunoSEQ multiplex PCR, the TCRdb table keeps only in-frame clones and is missing some. This table has about 11,000 clones, about 74% appearing once. Specified time point: cycle 4 day 1 (C4D1), after about 6 weeks of nivolumab. Each patient experienced a relapse that followed autologous stem cell transplantation, and brentuximab vedotin exposure varied. Magnetic negative selection was used to purify CD4+ T cells from PBMCs that had been thawed. These data are taken from a study of PD-1 blockade in classical Hodgkin lymphoma.

Sequencing was performed on CD4+ T cells from blood, taken before the fourth cycle of nivolumab. This chain uses TRBV11-2 with TRBJ2-3; the D gene is possibly TRBD2 (5 bases). The sequence derives from a human donor with classical Hodgkin lymphoma. CDR3 nucleotides: TGTGCCAGCAGCCGCTACGGGGATAGCACAGATACGCAGTATTTT. Its translation: CASSRYGDSTDTQYF.